The next 10 T cell receptor beta chains were all read from a single sample in a study of blood T cell repertoires in COVID-19. The table came from immunoSEQ multiplex PCR; TCRdb's copy has only in-frame clones and leaves some out. The repertoire has a few hundred thousand clones, about 90% of them found once; the top ten carry about 0.6%. The source material was PBMCs or T cells enriched from blood (not recorded which). The receptors here all came from a man between 18 and 29 years old who had recovered from COVID-19.

This clone has ten or more counts. The V call is TRBV24-1, the J call TRBJ1-1; 10 nucleotides match TRBD1. V trimming: 2 bases; J trimming: 5 bases; junction bases outside the gene matches: 7. The CDR3 totals 16 residues. Per germline, CDR1 KGHDR and CDR2 SFDVKD. The CDR3, as DNA: TGTGCCACCAGTGATTCCGACAGGGGGCGCAGGACTGAAGCTTTCTTT. Amino acid sequence: CATSDSDRGRRTEAFF.

The chain employs TRBV9 and TRBJ1-3; D unclear. The germline V and J ends were trimmed by 5 bases and 2 bases, with 14 bases remaining between them. CDR1 SGDLS and CDR2 YYNGEE come from the germline V gene. CDR3 length equals 15 residues. The CDR3 sequence is CASSTLAGPGNTIYF. The DNA of the CDR3 is TGTGCCAGCAGTACTTTGGCGGGCCCTGGAAACACCATATATTTT.

V and J are TRBV28 and TRBJ1-2, with 8 positions matching TRBD1. The CDR3 consists of 14 residues. Germline trimming cut 8 bases from V and 4 bases from J; bases unmatched to any gene: 9. The germline CDR1 and CDR2 sequences are MDHEN and SYDVKM. CDR3 sequence reads: CASAKQGGSYGYTF. CDR3 in DNA: TGTGCCAGCGCAAAACAGGGGGGTTCCTATGGCTACACCTTC.

This clone was counted only a few times. The gene calls are TRBV4-1 and TRBJ2-4; D not certain. This CDR3 comprises 14 residues. Germline V CDR1 and CDR2: MGHRA, YSYEKL. V gave up 0 bases and J gave up 0 bases, with 3 bases separating them. The CDR3 nucleotides read TGCGCCAGCAGCCAAGACGGAGCCAAAAACATTCAGTACTTC. It encodes CASSQDGAKNIQYF.

The rearrangement uses TRBV10-3 and TRBJ1-3, with no clear D. The CDR3 length is 13 residues. CDR1 is ENHRY and CDR2 is SYGVKD in the germline V gene. V was pared by 8 bases and J by 0 bases, with 8 bases between. CDR3 amino acids: CAIVTSSGNTIYF. The CDR3 DNA follows: TGTGCCATCGTCACATCCTCTGGAAACACCATATATTTT.

The rearrangement uses TRBV3-1 (or the pseudogene TRBV3-2) and TRBJ1-5, with TRBD1 as a possible D gene (6 bases). Germline V lookup: CDR1 LGHDT, CDR2 YNNKEL (reference sequence). V was clipped by 3 bases and J by 6 bases, with 9 bases between them. The CDR3 extends over 13 amino acids. CDR3 protein: CASSQGASQPQHF. DNA of the CDR3: TGTGCCAGCAGCCAGGGGGCTAGTCAGCCCCAGCATTTT.

V is TRBV28 and J is TRBJ2-5; the D gene is possibly TRBD1 (5 bases). CDR1 is MDHEN, CDR2 SYDVKM, per germline. V gave up 5 bases and J gave up 5 bases, with 9 bases separating them. The CDR3 spans 12 residues. CDR3 region: CASSTGVETQYF. The CDR3 region has the DNA TGTGCCAGCAGTACAGGAGTTGAGACCCAGTACTTC.

V gene TRBV7-9 combines with J gene TRBJ1-2; D call uncertain. The V end was cut by 10 bases, the J end by 0 bases, with 9 bases between. Germline CDR1 and CDR2: SEHNR and FQNEAQ (reference sequence). The CDR3 has 12 residues. CDR3 nucleotides: TGTGCCATCTCGCGGTCTAACTATGGCTACACCTTC. Translation gives CAISRSNYGYTF.

This rearrangement joins TRBV7-2 to TRBJ2-1, with a weak D call TRBD1 (6 bases). The CDR3 length is 15 residues. Trimming left V 1 base short and J 7 bases short, with 14 bases between. The germline gives CDR1 SGHTA, CDR2 FQGNSA. DNA of the CDR3: TGTGCCAGCAGCTTAGACCCAGGGGAGTGGAATGAGCAGTTCTTC. Residues: CASSLDPGEWNEQFF.

The chain recombines TRBV7-9 with TRBJ2-1; D is uncertain. Per germline, CDR1 SEHNR and CDR2 FQNEAQ (reference sequence). Trimming left V 6 bases short and J 3 bases short, with 15 bases between. The CDR3 runs to 15 residues. The CDR3 here is CASRNSVDYYNEQFF. The CDR3 DNA follows: TGTGCCAGCAGGAATAGTGTAGATTACTACAATGAGCAGTTCTTC.